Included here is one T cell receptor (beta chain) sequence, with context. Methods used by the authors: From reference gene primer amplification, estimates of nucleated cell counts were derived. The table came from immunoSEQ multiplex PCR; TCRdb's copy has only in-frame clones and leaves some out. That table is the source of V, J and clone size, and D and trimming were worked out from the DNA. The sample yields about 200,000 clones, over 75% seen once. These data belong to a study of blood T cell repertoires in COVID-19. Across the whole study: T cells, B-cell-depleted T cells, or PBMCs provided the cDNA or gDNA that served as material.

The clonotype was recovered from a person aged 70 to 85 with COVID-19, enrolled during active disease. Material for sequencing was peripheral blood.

The CDR3 is CASSQGANRGDIQYF. In nucleotides, the CDR3 is TGTGCCAGCAGCCAAGGGGCCAACAGGGGGGACATTCAGTACTTC. This chain uses TRBV14 with TRBJ2-4, with 8 bases matching TRBD1. The germline V gene has CDR1 SGHDN and CDR2 FVKESK. The CDR3 has 15 amino acids. V gave up 1 base and J gave up 8 bases; unmatched junction bases: 7. Full variable domain (remainder filled in from reference TRBV14 and TRBJ2-4): EAGVTQFPSHSVIEKGQTVTLRCDPISGHDNLYWYRRVMGKEIKFLLHFVKESKQDESGMPNNRFLAERTGGTYSTLKVQPAELEDSGVYFCASSQGANRGDIQYFGAGTRLSVL.